The source of this T cell receptor beta chain is a study of T-cell reconstitution after alpha-beta-depleted transplantation in children. The CDR3 covers 12 residues. Germline V lookup: CDR1 WNHNN, CDR2 SYGVQD (reference sequence). V was pared by 5 bases and J by 5 bases, with 9 bases between. Unique molecular identifiers were used in preparing the TCRbeta library. TCRdb reprocessed the PCR reads with MiXCR, giving one entry per CDR3 protein. Of about 830,000 distinct CDR3 sequences listed, roughly 16% are singletons. Whole-study results and caveats: Certain patients had high TCRbeta diversity at day 60, and it came from recipient T cells and thymic progenitors that survived. Newly produced T cells mostly provided counts and TCRbeta diversity after one year, as hyperexpanded clones declined. After transplant, at about two months, alpha-beta T cells were reportedly derived from several hundred expanded graft clones.

Turning to this clonotype: What it binds is unknown.

This chain uses TRBV10-1 with TRBJ1-2; D uncertain. The clonotype comes from a male patient aged 10 to 17 who had a stem cell transplant for acute lymphoblastic leukemia, so the T cells may come from the graft donor. This specimen consisted of PBMCs, mostly from graft donor cells, obtained 360 days after TCRalphabeta/CD19-depleted stem cell transplant. The CDR3 protein is CASSKDLYGYTF. For the CDR3, the DNA is TGCGCCAGCAGTAAGGATCTTTATGGCTACACCTTC.